The present T cell receptor (beta chain) was sequenced within a study of cytomegalovirus exposure and HLA in healthy donors. Worth noting for this clone: The antigen is not known.

The PCR used 60 Vbeta and 13 Jbeta primers. Some clones are missing from TCRdb's copy, which holds only in-frame ones; the method was immunoSEQ multiplex PCR. The sample comprises roughly 180,000 clones, roughly 79% of which are singletons, and 11% to 15% rests with the top ten. Study-wide results and limits: Both high specificity and high sensitivity reportedly marked the classifier's diagnosis of cytomegalovirus status.

Germline V gives CDR1 LNHDA, CDR2 SQIVND (reference sequence). The CDR3 runs to 13 residues. J was trimmed by 0 bases and V by 6 bases; bases with no gene match: 0. The receptor's source is a man in his fifties or sixties in good health and CMV-seropositive. The material sequenced was PBMCs. The rearrangement joins TRBV19 to TRBJ2-3; 7 positions match TRBD2. Written as DNA, the CDR3 is TGTGCCAGTAGCGGGGGGAGCACAGATACGCAGTATTTT. Its protein is CASSGGSTDTQYF.